The 23 T cell receptor beta chains below come from one sample, sequenced in a study of T cell responses to AZD1222 COVID-19 vaccine. Sequencing was performed with immunoSEQ multiplex PCR; in TCRdb, only in-frame clones are kept and a portion is missing. The sample lists about 40,000 clones, roughly 88% occurring once. Sequenced material: peripheral blood, taken 28 days after the second AZD1222 dose. These receptors were obtained from an adult who received the AZD1222 COVID-19 vaccine.

This rearrangement joins TRBV19 to TRBJ1-3; D gene unclear. Trimming pared 3 bases from V and 2 bases from J, leaving 23 bases between. Germline lookup yields CDR1 LNHDA and CDR2 SQIVND (reference sequence). This CDR3 comprises 19 residues. The CDR3 DNA follows: TGTGCCAGTAGTATTTCACTCCCGGAGGGCCACGGTCCTGGAAACACCATATATTTT. It codes for CASSISLPEGHGPGNTIYF.

The J gene is TRBJ2-7, the V gene TRBV5-4, with TRBD1 identical over 11 bases. Germline CDR1 SGHNT, CDR2 YYREEE (reference sequence). The V gene end was trimmed by 4 bases and the J gene end by 2 bases; junction bases not matched to a gene: 5. The CDR3 is 15 amino acids. The CDR3 reads CASSDPGQGAYEQYF. CDR3 coding DNA: TGTGCCAGCAGCGACCCGGGACAGGGGGCCTACGAGCAGTACTTC. Full variable domain (remainder filled in from reference TRBV5-4 and TRBJ2-7): ETGVTQSPTHLIKTRGQQVTLRCSSQSGHNTVSWYQQALGQGPQFIFQYYREEENGRGNFPPRFSGLQFPNYSSELNVNALELDDSALYLCASSDPGQGAYEQYFGPGTRLTVT.

V is TRBV2 and J is TRBJ1-3; D possibly corresponds to TRBD1 (5 bases). The germline gives CDR1 SNHLY, CDR2 FYNNEI. This CDR3 contains 13 residues. Trimming shortened V by 4 bases and J by 4 bases, and 8 bases separated the two germline ends. The CDR3 bases are TGTGCCAGCAGTGCAGGGCTAGGAAACACCATATATTTT. This sequence encodes CASSAGLGNTIYF.

The genes are TRBV2 and TRBJ1-4, with D possibly matching TRBD1 (6 bases). Germline V gene lookup returns CDR1 SNHLY and CDR2 FYNNEI. The CDR3 is 14 amino acids. Trimming shortened V by 3 bases and J by 5 bases, and 10 bases separated the two germline ends. CDR3 sequence: CASSETGSNEKLFF. The CDR3 coding sequence is TGTGCCAGCAGTGAGACAGGCTCGAATGAAAAACTGTTTTTT.

The chain recombines TRBV18 with TRBJ1-5; D is perhaps TRBD1 (6 bases). The V gene's germline CDR1 is KGHSH and CDR2 LQKENI. V gave up 0 bases and J gave up 1 base, with 10 bases separating them. The CDR3 is 16 amino acids. The CDR3 protein is CASSPPGTRSNQPQHF. DNA for the CDR3: TGTGCCAGCTCACCACCGGGGACAAGAAGCAATCAGCCCCAGCATTTT.

This sequence joins TRBV7-2 and TRBJ1-2; the D is unclear. This CDR3 is 14 amino acids long. From germline, CDR1 is SGHTA and CDR2 FQGNSA. Trimming removed 2 bases from V and 4 bases from J, with 11 bases in between. This CDR3 is CASSLIAGPYGYTF. The CDR3 DNA is TGTGCCAGCAGCTTAATTGCAGGTCCCTATGGCTACACCTTC.

V usage is TRBV14 and J usage is TRBJ2-7, with D uncertain. Trimming removed 1 base from V and 2 bases from J, with 15 bases in between. Germline V lookup: CDR1 SGHDN, CDR2 FVKESK. The CDR3 loop spans 16 amino acids. The CDR3 DNA reads TGTGCCAGCAGCCAAGGTGTTGACGCCTCTCCCTACGAGCAGTACTTC. Residues: CASSQGVDASPYEQYF.

By share, this clone ranks as medium-sized (0.01 to 0.1%). This chain uses TRBV9 with TRBJ1-3; 9 bases match TRBD1. The CDR3 totals 18 residues. V lost 4 bases to trimming and J lost 0 bases; unmatched junction nucleotides: 11. Looked up from germline, CDR1 is SGDLS and CDR2 is YYNGEE. Here the CDR3 DNA reads TGTGCCAGCAGCCCGCAACCTAGGACAGGGGCCTCTGGAAACACCATATATTTT. Protein: CASSPQPRTGASGNTIYF.

The chain couples TRBV6-1 to TRBJ1-1; D perhaps matches TRBD1 (5 bases). The CDR3 sequence is 14 residues long. Trimming removed 3 bases from V and 5 bases from J, with 13 bases in between. CDR1 and CDR2 (germline): MNHNS, SASEGT. The CDR3 spells CASSDDSKQTEAFF. In DNA form, the CDR3 reads TGTGCCAGCAGTGACGACAGTAAGCAGACTGAAGCTTTCTTT.

CDR3: CASLGDTNEKLFF. The CDR3 bases are TGTGCCAGTCTGGGGGACACTAATGAAAAACTGTTTTTT. The chain uses TRBV19 and TRBJ1-4; D perhaps matches TRBD1 (5 bases). The CDR3 contains 13 residues. Per germline, CDR1 LNHDA and CDR2 SQIVND (reference sequence). V dropped 8 bases and J dropped 2 bases, with 9 bases sitting between them.

V and J are TRBV5-5 and TRBJ1-1; unclear D gene. Germline CDR1 is SGHKS and CDR2 is YYEKEE (reference sequence). The CDR3 runs 12 residues. The germline V and J ends were trimmed by 3 bases and 4 bases, with 7 bases remaining between them. The CDR3 here is CASSSSFTEAFF. The CDR3 DNA sequence: TGTGCCAGCAGCTCGTCTTTCACTGAAGCTTTCTTT. Based on the CDR3 plus reference TRBV5-5 and TRBJ1-1, the full variable domain is DAGVTQSPTHLIKTRGQQVTLRCSPISGHKSVSWYQQVLGQGPQFIFQYYEKEERGRGNFPDRFSARQFPNYSSELNVNALLLGDSALYLCASSSSFTEAFFGQGTRLTVV.

The V gene is TRBV29-1, the J gene TRBJ2-2; 10 bases agree with TRBD1. The CDR3 contains 15 residues. Germline V gene lookup returns CDR1 SQVTM and CDR2 ANQGSEA. Trimming removed 2 bases from V and 6 bases from J; junction bases left unmatched: 6. The CDR3 DNA reads as TGCAGCGTTGAACCACGGGGACAGGGGTCCGGGGAGCTGTTTTTT. Its translation is CSVEPRGQGSGELFF.

The chain couples TRBV6-5 to TRBJ2-2; TRBD1 matches at 7 bases. The germline V gene encodes CDR1 MNHEY and CDR2 SVGAGI. With 8 bases clipped from V and 6 bases from J, the junction kept 9 bases outside the gene matches. The CDR3 contains 14 residues. The CDR3 nucleotides read TGTGCCAGCCGGAACAGGGGACCCCCCGGGGAGCTGTTTTTT. It encodes CASRNRGPPGELFF.

CDR3 nucleotide sequence: TGTGCCAGCAGTCCAGACCAGATCTACGAGCAGTACTTC. As protein: CASSPDQIYEQYF. This chain uses TRBV12-3 or TRBV12-4 with TRBJ2-7; D is uncertain. The CDR3 runs 13 residues. Trimming took 5 bases from V and 3 from J, leaving 11 bases between them.

V and J are TRBV5-1 and TRBJ2-7; possible D gene TRBD2, 6 bases. Per the germline V gene, CDR1 is SGHRS and CDR2 is YFSETQ. CDR3 length: 15 amino acids. The V end lost 0 bases, the J end lost 0 bases, and 10 bases lay between the germline ends. The CDR3 protein is CASSLAGGLSYEQYF. The DNA of the CDR3 is TGCGCCAGCAGCTTGGCCGGGGGACTCTCCTACGAGCAGTACTTC.

This chain uses TRBV2 with TRBJ2-3; TRBD2 agrees at 13 bases. CDR3 size: 15 residues. Germline loops: CDR1 SNHLY, CDR2 FYNNEI. The junction had 7 bases not matched to a gene; V was cut back by 6 bases and J by 7 bases. DNA for the CDR3: TGTGCCAGCAGCGCGTCACTAGCGGGGGGGAATACGCAGTATTTT. It is translated as CASSASLAGGNTQYF.

The chain joins TRBV6-5 to TRBJ2-3; no reliable D call. Germline values: CDR1 MNHEY, CDR2 SVGAGI. The CDR3 runs 12 residues. V was trimmed by 6 bases and J by 6 bases, leaving 10 bases between them. CDR3: CASSLLVDTQYF. CDR3 nucleotides: TGTGCCAGCAGCCTCCTGGTGGATACGCAGTATTTT.

V gene TRBV25-1 combines with J gene TRBJ2-7; D remains ambiguous. The CDR3 loop spans 14 amino acids. The V end lost 9 bases, the J end lost 2 bases, and 17 bases lay between the germline ends. Germline CDR1 is MGHDK and CDR2 is SYGVNS. The CDR3 DNA is TGTGCCAGTTCTCGGGCAGGTGAAACCTACGAGCAGTACTTC. Residues: CASSRAGETYEQYF.

The chain has TRBV19 and TRBJ1-2, with 9 bases matching TRBD1. V lost 5 bases, J lost 4 bases, and 5 bases stayed unmatched. Germline CDR1 reads LNHDA; CDR2 reads SQIVND (reference sequence). The length of the CDR3 is 14 residues. CDR3 region: CASSPSDRGYGYTF. CDR3 in DNA: TGTGCCAGTAGTCCCTCGGACAGGGGCTATGGCTACACCTTC.

The V and J genes are TRBV7-2 and TRBJ1-1; D unresolved. The CDR3 is 11 amino acids. The germline gives CDR1 SGHTA, CDR2 FQGNSA. V was trimmed by 8 bases and J by 4 bases, leaving 8 bases between them. The CDR3 bases are TGTGCCAGCGGACCGGGCACTGAAGCTTTCTTT. Encoded protein: CASGPGTEAFF.

The genes are TRBV3-1 (or the pseudogene TRBV3-2) and TRBJ2-2; possibly TRBD1 for D (5 bases). The CDR3 covers 13 residues. The germline V gene has CDR1 LGHDT and CDR2 YNNKEL (reference sequence). Trimming left V 7 bases short and J 2 bases short, with 8 bases between. The CDR3 is CASITGNTGELFF. As DNA, the CDR3 is TGTGCCAGCATTACAGGAAACACCGGGGAGCTGTTTTTT.

This clone was counted a few times. At one end the junction does not follow the germline gene, possibly because of a read error. The chain is built from TRBV10-3 and TRBJ1-1; 7 nucleotides agree with TRBD1. Germline V gene sequence: CDR1 ENHRY, CDR2 SYGVKD. CDR3 length: 16 amino acids. This CDR3 is CAISESRGPSNSEAFF. In nucleotides, the CDR3 is TGTGCCATCAGTGAGTCTAGGGGGCCCTCGAACAGTGAAGCTTTCTTT.

The chain carries TRBV5-4 and TRBJ2-7, with TRBD1 as a possible D gene (6 bases). Germline values: CDR1 SGHNT, CDR2 YYREEE (reference sequence). Trimming took 2 bases from V and 2 from J, leaving 11 bases between them. The CDR3 totals 14 residues. CDR3: CASSLQGLTYEQYF. The CDR3 nucleotides are TGTGCCAGCAGCTTACAGGGTCTAACCTACGAGCAGTACTTC.